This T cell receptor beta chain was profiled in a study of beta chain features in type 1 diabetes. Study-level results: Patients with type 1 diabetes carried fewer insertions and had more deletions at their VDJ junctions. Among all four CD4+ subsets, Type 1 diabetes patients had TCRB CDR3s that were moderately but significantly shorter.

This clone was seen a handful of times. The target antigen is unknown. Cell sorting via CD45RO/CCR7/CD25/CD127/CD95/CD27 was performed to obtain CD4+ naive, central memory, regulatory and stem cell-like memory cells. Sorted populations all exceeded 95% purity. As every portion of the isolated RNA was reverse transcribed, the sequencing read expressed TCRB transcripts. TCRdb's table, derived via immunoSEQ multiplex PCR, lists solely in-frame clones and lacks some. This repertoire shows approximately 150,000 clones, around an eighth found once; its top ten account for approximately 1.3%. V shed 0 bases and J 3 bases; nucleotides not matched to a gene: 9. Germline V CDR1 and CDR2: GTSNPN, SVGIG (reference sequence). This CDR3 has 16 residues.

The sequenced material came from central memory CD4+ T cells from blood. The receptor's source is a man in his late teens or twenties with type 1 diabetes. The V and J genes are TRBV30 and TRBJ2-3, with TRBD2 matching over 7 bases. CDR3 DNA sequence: TGTGCCTGGAGTGTAGGCCTAGCGGCCCGGACAGATACGCAGTATTTT. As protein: CAWSVGLAARTDTQYF.